Following are 16 T cell receptor beta chains from one sample sequenced in a study of monozygotic twins with inflammatory bowel disease (dated 2019 in TCRdb). Receptors were amplified or captured by 5' RACE. This sample was sequenced with an Illumina HiSeq 2500. Following TCRdb reprocessing, every CDR3 protein sequence forms one entry, and DNA is not provided. The table for this sample shows roughly 300,000 distinct CDR3 sequences. About 5% of the sample belongs to the ten largest clones. Material for sequencing was blood. Receptors originate from a human donor with ulcerative colitis or Crohn's disease, or a healthy co-twin of an affected twin (not recorded which).

This rearrangement joins TRBV5-1 to TRBJ2-1; TCRdb gives TRBD2 as the D gene, but with no DNA this cannot be confirmed. CDR1 and CDR2 from the germline V gene are SGHRS and YFSETQ. CDR3 size: 16 residues. CDR3 loop: CASSPRLAGGVDEQFF.

The chain employs TRBV29-1 and TRBJ2-7. Germline V gives CDR1 SQVTM, CDR2 ANQGSEA. CDR3 length: 15 residues. CDR3 loop: CSVEVVSGRFYEQYF.

The J gene is TRBJ2-1, the V gene TRBV3-1; lacking DNA, the TRBD2 call made by TCRdb goes unchecked. Germline CDR1 and CDR2: LGHDT and YNNKEL (reference sequence). The CDR3 is 18 residues long. CDR3 sequence: CASSQVFNRLAGRYEQFF.

The V and J genes are TRBV6-1 and TRBJ2-4. Germline V gene data show CDR1 as MNHNS and CDR2 as SASEGT. There are 15 residues in the CDR3. The CDR3 sequence is CASSEASLAKNMQYF.

This chain links TRBV28 with TRBJ2-5; the TCRdb call, TRBD1, lacks DNA for checking. The CDR3 length is 14 residues. Germline V gene data show CDR1 as MDHEN and CDR2 as SYDVKM. CDR3 in amino acids: CASSATGSDETQYF.

The rearrangement links TRBV5-1 to TRBJ2-1; TCRdb's assignment of TRBD1 cannot be checked, as there is no DNA. The CDR3 has 15 residues. Germline assignment: CDR1 SGHRS and CDR2 YFSETQ. The CDR3 reads CASSLTPDSYNEQFF.

This chain joins TRBV7-2 and TRBJ2-7. CDR1 and CDR2 (germline): SGHTA, FQGNSA. The CDR3 length is 14 residues. This CDR3 reads CASSLIPGPYEQYF.

This chain joins TRBV7-6 and TRBJ1-2; lacking DNA, the TRBD1 call made by TCRdb goes unchecked. Germline CDR1 reads SGHVS; CDR2 reads FNYEAQ. The CDR3 consists of 13 residues. CDR3 sequence: CASSLSEGVGYTF.

The gene calls are TRBV7-2 and TRBJ2-5; TCRdb picks TRBD1, but there is no DNA to check that call. The CDR3 length is 14 residues. Germline loops: CDR1 SGHTA, CDR2 FQGNSA. CDR3 loop: CASSPALGGGTQYF.

This sequence joins TRBV6-1 and TRBJ1-6; TCRdb gives TRBD1 as the D gene, but with no DNA this cannot be confirmed. Germline V gene data show CDR1 as MNHNS and CDR2 as SASEGT. This CDR3 contains 19 residues. CDR3 in amino acids: CASSLGDRGRPHYNSPLHF.

The chain uses TRBV7-9 and TRBJ2-7; TCRdb picks TRBD1, but there is no DNA to check that call. CDR1 SEHNR and CDR2 FQNEAQ come from the germline V gene (reference sequence). CDR3 size: 15 residues. The chain's CDR3 is CASSTPRDRGHEQYF.

The V and J genes are TRBV7-2 and TRBJ1-1. This CDR3 has 14 amino acids. Germline V lookup: CDR1 SGHTA, CDR2 FQGNSA. CDR3 sequence reads: CASSPKSKGPQAFF. The complete variable domain, with remaining parts taken from reference TRBV7-2 and TRBJ1-1, reads GAGVSQSPSNKVTEKGKDVELRCDPISGHTALYWYRQSLGQGLEFLIYFQGNSAPDKSGLPSDRFSAERTGGSVSTLTIQRTQQEDSAVYLCASSPKSKGPQAFFGQGTRLTVV.

This chain links TRBV12-3 or TRBV12-4 with TRBJ1-1. CDR3 length equals 16 residues. CDR3 sequence reads: CASSLGVGPLNTEVFF.

This sequence joins TRBV3-1 and TRBJ2-1; the D call of TRBD1 rests on TCRdb alone, since no DNA is present to check it. The CDR3 extends over 15 amino acids. Germline CDR1 reads LGHDT; CDR2 reads YNNKEL (reference sequence). CDR3 amino acids: CASSRGGDRSNEQFF.

This rearrangement joins TRBV5-1 to TRBJ2-6. In germline, CDR1 is SGHRS, CDR2 YFSETQ. The CDR3 is 17 amino acids. CDR3 in amino acids: CASSLVVLGSGANVLTF. Full variable domain (missing parts from reference TRBV5-1 and TRBJ2-6): KAGVTQTPRYLIKTRGQQVTLSCSPISGHRSVSWYQQTPGQGLQFLFEYFSETQRNKGNFPGRFSGRQFSNSRSEMNVSTLELGDSALYLCASSLVVLGSGANVLTFGAGSRLTVL.

V usage is TRBV9 and J usage is TRBJ2-7; TCRdb gives TRBD1 as the D gene, but with no DNA this cannot be confirmed. Germline CDR1 reads SGDLS; CDR2 reads YYNGEE. This CDR3 spans 16 amino acids. The CDR3 protein is CASSGATGTLSYEQYF.